The source of this T cell receptor (beta chain) is a study of blood T cell repertoires in COVID-19. Study overall: The United States, Italy and Spain supplied acute and convalescent COVID-19 samples.

In terms of age and location, participants ranged from roughly 18 to 90 years and lived in under 30 US areas. In assigning cohorts, the study relied on participant-reported clinical history. As handled by the study authors: Scientists estimated how many nucleated cells there were by amplifying reference gene primers. Profiled with immunoSEQ multiplex PCR; TCRdb holds only in-frame clones, not every one. The DNA was the basis for D and trimming; V, J and clone size are from that table. The sample lists under 150,000 clones; more than 75% were seen once. This clone was counted a single time. The length of the CDR3 is 21 residues.

The source is a woman aged 25 to 45 with acute COVID-19. Specimen: PBMCs or T cells enriched from blood (not recorded which). The J gene is TRBJ2-5, the V gene TRBV21-1; the table's TRBD2 call for D was not verified on the DNA. TRBV21-1 represents a pseudogene. The DNA of the CDR3 is TGTGCCAGCAGCAAAGGTGGGACTAGCGGGACTAGCGGGAGGGCCGGGGAGACCCAGTACTTC. It specifies CASSKGGTSGTSGRAGETQYF.